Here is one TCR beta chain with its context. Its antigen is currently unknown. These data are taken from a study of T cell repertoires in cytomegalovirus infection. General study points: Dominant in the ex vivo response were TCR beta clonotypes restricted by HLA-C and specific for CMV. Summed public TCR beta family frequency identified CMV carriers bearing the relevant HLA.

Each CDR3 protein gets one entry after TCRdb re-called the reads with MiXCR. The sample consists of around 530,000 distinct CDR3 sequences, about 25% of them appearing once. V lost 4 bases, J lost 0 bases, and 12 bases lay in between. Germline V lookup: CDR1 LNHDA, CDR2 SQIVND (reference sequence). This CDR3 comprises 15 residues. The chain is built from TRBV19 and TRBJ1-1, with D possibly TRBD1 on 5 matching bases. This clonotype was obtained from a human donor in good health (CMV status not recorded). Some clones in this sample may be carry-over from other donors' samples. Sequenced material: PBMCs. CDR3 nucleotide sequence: TGTGCCAGTAGTACGACAGACACCATGAACACTGAAGCTTTCTTT. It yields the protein CASSTTDTMNTEAFF.